This T cell receptor (beta chain) was observed in a study of identical twins. It was template switching that added a universal primer site, and there were unique molecular identifiers on the cDNA. One entry per CDR3 protein results from TCRdb running MiXCR on the 5' RACE reads. There are around 1.7 million distinct CDR3 sequences in the sample; about 32% occur only once, and approximately 0.25% lies in the top ten. The CDR3 totals 13 residues. Trimming at V came to 7 bases and at J to 6 bases, leaving 4 bases not matched to a gene. This TCR was sampled from a newborn girl in good health. The specimen was cord blood. This rearrangement joins TRBV12-3 or TRBV12-4 to TRBJ2-1; 9 nucleotides match TRBD2. CDR3 loop: CASNSGGPNEQFF. The CDR3 DNA sequence: TGTGCCAGCAATAGCGGGGGCCCCAATGAGCAGTTCTTC.